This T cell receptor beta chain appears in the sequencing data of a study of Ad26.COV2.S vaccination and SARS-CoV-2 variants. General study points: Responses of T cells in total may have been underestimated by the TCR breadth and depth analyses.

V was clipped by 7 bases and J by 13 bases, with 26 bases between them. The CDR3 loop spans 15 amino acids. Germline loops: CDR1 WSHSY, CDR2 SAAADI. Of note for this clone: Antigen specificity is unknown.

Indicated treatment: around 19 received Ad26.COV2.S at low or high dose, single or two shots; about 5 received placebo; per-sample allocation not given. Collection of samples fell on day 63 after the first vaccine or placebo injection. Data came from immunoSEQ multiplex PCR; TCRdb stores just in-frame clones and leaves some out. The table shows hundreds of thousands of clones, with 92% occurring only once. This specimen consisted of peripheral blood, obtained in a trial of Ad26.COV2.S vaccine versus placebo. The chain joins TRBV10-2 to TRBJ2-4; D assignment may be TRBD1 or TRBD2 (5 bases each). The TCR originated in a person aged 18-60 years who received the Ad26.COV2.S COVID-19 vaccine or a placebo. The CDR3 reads CASTGNRDPHGLQYF. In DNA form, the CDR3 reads TGCGCCAGCACTGGAAACCGGGACCCCCATGGGTTGCAGTACTTC.